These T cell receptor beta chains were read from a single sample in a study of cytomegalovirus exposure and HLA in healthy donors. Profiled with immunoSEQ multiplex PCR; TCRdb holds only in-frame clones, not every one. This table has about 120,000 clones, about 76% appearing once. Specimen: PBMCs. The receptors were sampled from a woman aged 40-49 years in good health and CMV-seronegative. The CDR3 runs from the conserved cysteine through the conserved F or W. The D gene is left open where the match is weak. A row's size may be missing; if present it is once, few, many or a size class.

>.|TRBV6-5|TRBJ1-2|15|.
CASSYPREVTYGYTF
TGTGCCAGCAGTTACCCCCGCGAAGTAACCTATGGCTACACCTTC
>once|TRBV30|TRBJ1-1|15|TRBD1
CAWSVPTGVNTEAFF
TGTGCCTGGAGTGTACCTACAGGGGTCAACACTGAAGCTTTCTTT
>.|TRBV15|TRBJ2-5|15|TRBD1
CATRFGTGGQETQYF
TGTGCCACCAGGTTCGGGACAGGCGGCCAAGAGACCCAGTACTTC
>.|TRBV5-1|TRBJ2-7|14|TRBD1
CASSFGTGVGEQYF
TGCGCCAGCAGCTTTGGAACAGGGGTTGGCGAGCAGTACTTC
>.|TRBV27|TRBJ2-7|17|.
CASSLKGVMGSSYEQYF
TGTGCCAGCAGTTTAAAGGGCGTTATGGGGAGCTCCTACGAGCAGTACTTC
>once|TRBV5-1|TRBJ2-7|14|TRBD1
CASSLGTGEYEQYF
TGCGCCAGCAGCCTAGGGACAGGGGAGTACGAGCAGTACTTC
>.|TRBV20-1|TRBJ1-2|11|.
CSASADSTYTF
TGCAGTGCTAGCGCGGACTCTACCTACACCTTC
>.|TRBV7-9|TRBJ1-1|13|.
CASSRRGDTEAFF
TGTGCCAGCAGCCGCCGGGGAGACACTGAAGCTTTCTTT
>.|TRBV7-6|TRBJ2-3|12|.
CASSPSPGTQYF
TGTGCCAGCAGCCCCTCCCCGGGTACGCAGTATTTT
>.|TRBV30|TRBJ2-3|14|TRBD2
CAWSGGGVADTQYF
TGTGCCTGGAGTGGCGGGGGGGTGGCAGATACGCAGTATTTT
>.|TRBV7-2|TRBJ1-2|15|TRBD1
CASTPQQGTGYGYTF
TGTGCCAGCACCCCACAACAGGGGACGGGCTATGGCTACACCTTC
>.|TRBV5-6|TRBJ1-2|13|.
CASSLWGVYGYTF
TGTGCCAGCAGCTTATGGGGGGTCTATGGCTACACCTTC
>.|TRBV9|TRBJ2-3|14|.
CASSVARGVDTQYF
TGTGCCAGCAGCGTAGCCAGGGGGGTCGATACGCAGTATTTT
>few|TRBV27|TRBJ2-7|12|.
CASMDNPYEQYF
TGTGCCAGCATGGACAATCCCTACGAGCAGTACTTC
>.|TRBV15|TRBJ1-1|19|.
CATSSCRSQSGGAGSEAFF
TGTGCCACCAGCTCCTGCAGGTCGCAGTCTGGGGGCGCGGGTTCTGAAGCTTTCTTT
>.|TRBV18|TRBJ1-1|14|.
CAGSSRVGNTEAFF
TGTGCCGGATCCTCCAGGGTAGGGAACACTGAAGCTTTCTTT